This T cell receptor beta chain stems from a study of shared clonotypes between healthy human individuals. Across the whole study: Per-donor plates numbered three CD4 naive, three CD4 memory, two CD8 naive and one CD8 memory.

Overall study results and limits: Between a few donors, naive CD4 clonotypes were shared at a level of around 5.1%.

Germline lookup yields CDR1 SQVTM and CDR2 ANQGSEA. J lost 6 bases, V lost 5 bases, and 12 bases had no gene match. The CDR3 is made up of 14 amino acids. Using immunoSEQ multiplex PCR, the repertoire was profiled, and TCRdb retains in-frame clones only, with some absent. The sample records about 1.1 million clones, 78% being singletons. This clone was picked up a small number of times. No antigen is known for it. This TCR derives from a man aged 18 to 30 in good health. Some clones in this sample may be carry-over from other donors' samples. The sample was memory CD4+ T cells from PBMCs. Subset denoted: CD45RA-negative fraction. The chain is built from TRBV29-1 and TRBJ1-2; TRBD1 agrees at 7 bases. CDR3: CSVIGGRGVDGYTF. Here the CDR3 DNA reads TGCAGCGTTATCGGAGGCAGGGGGGTCGATGGCTACACCTTC.